One and the same sample provided the 9 T cell receptor beta chains below, sequenced in a study of T cell repertoires in cytomegalovirus infection. TCRdb re-called the reads through MiXCR, storing one row per CDR3 protein. The sample contains 650,000 to 850,000 distinct CDR3 sequences, 25% to 30% of which appear only once. No cognate antigen is known for these TCRs. Material: cultured CD8+ T cells from PBMCs, obtained from culture after CMV antigen stimulation. The receptor set was obtained from a human donor in good health (CMV status not recorded). Some clones in this sample may be carry-over from other donors' samples.

This chain links TRBV7-9 with TRBJ2-7; D is possibly TRBD1 (7 bases). V lost 5 bases, J lost 3 bases, and 11 bases lay in between. This CDR3 comprises 13 residues. Germline CDR1 SEHNR, CDR2 FQNEAQ (reference sequence). In DNA form, the CDR3 reads TGTGCCAGCAGCCAGGGGGGCATCTACGAGCAGTACGTC. This codes for CASSQGGIYEQYV.

Only a few counts were recorded for this clonotype. This chain uses TRBV6-2 or TRBV6-3 with TRBJ1-1, with 10 bases identical to TRBD1. This CDR3 region has 13 residues. Germline CDR1 is MNHEY and CDR2 is SVGEGT. The trim removed 7 bases at V and 3 bases at J, leaving 2 bases unmatched. The CDR3 DNA reads TGTGCCAGCATCGGACAGGGGGACACTGAAGCTTTCTTT. It yields the protein CASIGQGDTEAFF.

The CDR3 here is CASSYPGAERRETQYF. The CDR3 nucleotides read TGTGCCAGCAGTTACCCCGGGGCAGAGAGACGAGAGACCCAGTACTTC. The chain uses TRBV6-8 and TRBJ2-5; D possibly uses TRBD1 or TRBD2 (5 bases each). V was shortened by 2 bases and J by 4 bases, with 17 bases between the two germline ends. Germline-derived CDR1 and CDR2 are MNHGY and SAAAGT. CDR3 length: 16 amino acids.

Here the CDR3 DNA reads TGTGCCAGCTCACTTACGGACAGCCTCTATGGCTACACCTTC. Translating it yields CASSLTDSLYGYTF. The chain uses TRBV18 and TRBJ1-2, with a weak D call TRBD1 (6 bases). V gave up 4 bases and J gave up 4 bases, with 13 bases separating them. The CDR3 totals 14 residues. In germline, CDR1 is KGHSH, CDR2 LQKENI.

In this sample, this clonotype turned up many times. The chain employs TRBV7-2 and TRBJ2-1; TRBD1 is a possible D gene (5 bases). The CDR3 is 16 amino acids. Germline V gene data show CDR1 as SGHTA and CDR2 as FQGNSA. V dropped 2 bases and J dropped 0 bases, with 11 bases sitting between them. CDR3 nucleotide sequence: TGTGCCAGCAGCTTATATACCCAGGGCTCCTACAATGAGCAGTTCTTC. It encodes CASSLYTQGSYNEQFF.

This clonotype was recorded a few times. The chain joins TRBV9 to TRBJ2-7; D is tentatively TRBD1 or TRBD2 (6 bases each). Germline V gives CDR1 SGDLS, CDR2 YYNGEE. The CDR3 loop spans 16 amino acids. The ends were cut back, 0 bases at V and 4 bases at J, with 17 bases in the middle. CDR3 in DNA: TGTGCCAGCAGCGTAGAATCTGGTACAGGGAGGTACGAGCAGTACTTC. Translation: CASSVESGTGRYEQYF. The whole variable domain, filled in from reference TRBV9 and TRBJ2-7, reads DSGVTQTPKHLITATGQRVTLRCSPRSGDLSVYWYQQSLDQGLQFLIQYYNGEERAKGNILERFSAQQFPDLHSELNLSSLELGDSALYFCASSVESGTGRYEQYFGPGTRLTVT.

This chain links TRBV13 with TRBJ2-4; D ambiguous. V was pared by 1 base and J by 0 bases, with 13 bases between. CDR1 and CDR2 (germline): PRHDT, FYEKMQ (reference sequence). The CDR3 consists of 17 residues. The CDR3: CASSLAAEMVAKNIQYF. CDR3 DNA sequence: TGTGCCAGCAGCTTAGCGGCAGAGATGGTAGCCAAAAACATTCAGTACTTC.

This clonotype was found a few times. The rearrangement joins TRBV28 to TRBJ1-2, with a weak D call TRBD1 (5 bases). V shed 4 bases and J shed 2 bases, with 5 bases lying between them. Germline values: CDR1 MDHEN, CDR2 SYDVKM. The CDR3 runs to 12 residues. CDR3 sequence reads: CASSYRNYGYTF. CDR3 DNA: TGTGCCAGCAGTTACAGGAACTATGGCTACACCTTC.

This clonotype was recorded a few times. The J gene is TRBJ2-5, the V gene TRBV14, with 14 positions matching TRBD2. With V trimmed by 1 base and J by 5 bases, 6 bases remained unmatched. The CDR3 is 17 residues long. The V gene's germline CDR1 is SGHDN and CDR2 FVKESK. CDR3 amino acids: CASSQGLAGGPRETQYF. CDR3 in DNA: TGTGCCAGCAGCCAAGGACTAGCGGGGGGGCCTCGGGAGACCCAGTACTTC.